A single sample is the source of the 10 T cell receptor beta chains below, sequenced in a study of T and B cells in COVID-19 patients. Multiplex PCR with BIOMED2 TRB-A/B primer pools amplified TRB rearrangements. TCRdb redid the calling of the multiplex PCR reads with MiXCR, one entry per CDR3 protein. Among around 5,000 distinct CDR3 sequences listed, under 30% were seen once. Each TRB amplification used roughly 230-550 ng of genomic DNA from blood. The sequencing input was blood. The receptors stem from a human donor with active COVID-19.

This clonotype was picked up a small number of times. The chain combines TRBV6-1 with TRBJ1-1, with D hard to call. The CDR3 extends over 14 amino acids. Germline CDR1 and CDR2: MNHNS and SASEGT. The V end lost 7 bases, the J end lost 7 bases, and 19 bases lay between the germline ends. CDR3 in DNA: TGTGCCAGCACTCCCTCCGGGAACAACCTTGAAGCTTTCTTT. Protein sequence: CASTPSGNNLEAFF.

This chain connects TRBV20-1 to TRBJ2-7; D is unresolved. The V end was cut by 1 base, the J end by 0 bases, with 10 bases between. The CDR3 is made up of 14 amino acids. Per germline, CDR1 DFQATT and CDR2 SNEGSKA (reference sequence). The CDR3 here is CSARGTGFSYEQYF. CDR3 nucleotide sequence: TGCAGTGCTAGAGGCACGGGTTTCTCCTACGAGCAGTACTTC.

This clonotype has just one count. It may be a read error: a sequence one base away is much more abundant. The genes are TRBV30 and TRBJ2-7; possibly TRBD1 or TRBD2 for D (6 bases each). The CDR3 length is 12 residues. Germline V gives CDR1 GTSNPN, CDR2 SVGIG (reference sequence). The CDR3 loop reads CAWREGGYGQYF. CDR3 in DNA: TGTGCCTGGAGAGAGGGGGGCTACGGGCAGTACTTC. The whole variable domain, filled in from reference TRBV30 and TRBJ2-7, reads SQTIHQWPATLVQPVGSPLSLECTVEGTSNPNLYWYRQAAGRGLQLLFYSVGIGQISSEVPQNLSASRPQDRQFILSSKKLLLSDSGFYLCAWREGGYGQYFGPGTRLTVT.

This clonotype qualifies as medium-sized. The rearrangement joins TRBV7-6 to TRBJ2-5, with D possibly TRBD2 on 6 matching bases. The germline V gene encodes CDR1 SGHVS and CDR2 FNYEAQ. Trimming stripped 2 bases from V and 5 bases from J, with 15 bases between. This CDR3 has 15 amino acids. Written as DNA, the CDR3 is TGTGCCAGCAGCTTACGGTGGCTAGCGAAGGAGACCCAGTACTTC. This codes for CASSLRWLAKETQYF.

In DNA, the CDR3 is TGTGCCAGCAGCCGAGGACAGGGTTTAAACGAGCAGTACTTC. The encoded protein is CASSRGQGLNEQYF. This chain joins TRBV7-2 and TRBJ2-7; 8 bases are shared with TRBD1. Germline V lookup: CDR1 SGHTA, CDR2 FQGNSA. V was clipped by 5 bases and J by 5 bases; unmatched bases: 8. The CDR3 length is 14 residues. Using reference TRBV7-2 and TRBJ2-7 for the parts outside the CDR3, the full variable domain is GAGVSQSPSNKVTEKGKDVELRCDPISGHTALYWYRQSLGQGLEFLIYFQGNSAPDKSGLPSDRFSAERTGGSVSTLTIQRTQQEDSAVYLCASSRGQGLNEQYFGPGTRLTVT.

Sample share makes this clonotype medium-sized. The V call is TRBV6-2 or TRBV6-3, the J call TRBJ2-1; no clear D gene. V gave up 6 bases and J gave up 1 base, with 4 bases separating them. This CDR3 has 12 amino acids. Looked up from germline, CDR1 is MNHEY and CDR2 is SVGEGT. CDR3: CASRGSYNEQFF. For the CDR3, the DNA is TGTGCCAGCAGGGGATCCTACAATGAGCAGTTCTTC.

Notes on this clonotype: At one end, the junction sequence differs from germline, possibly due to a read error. The CDR3: CAISPGLAVSTDTQYF. The CDR3 coding sequence is TGTGCCATCAGCCCGGGACTAGCGGTAAGTACAGATACGCAGTATTTT. V and J are TRBV13 and TRBJ2-3, with 11 bases identical to TRBD2. The length of the CDR3 is 16 residues. The germline gives CDR1 PRHDT, CDR2 FYEKMQ (reference sequence).

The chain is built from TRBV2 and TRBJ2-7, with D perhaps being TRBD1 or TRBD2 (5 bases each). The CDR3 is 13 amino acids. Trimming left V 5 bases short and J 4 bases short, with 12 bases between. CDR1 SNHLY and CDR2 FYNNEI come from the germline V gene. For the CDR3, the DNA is TGTGCCAGCAGTCGGGACGGCTCGTACGAGCAGTACTTC. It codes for CASSRDGSYEQYF.

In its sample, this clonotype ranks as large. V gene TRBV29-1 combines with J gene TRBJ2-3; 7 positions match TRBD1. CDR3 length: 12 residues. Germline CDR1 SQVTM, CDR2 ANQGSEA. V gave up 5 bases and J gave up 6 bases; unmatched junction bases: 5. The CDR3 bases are TGCAGCGTTAGACAGGGTTGGGATACGCAGTATTTT. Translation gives CSVRQGWDTQYF.

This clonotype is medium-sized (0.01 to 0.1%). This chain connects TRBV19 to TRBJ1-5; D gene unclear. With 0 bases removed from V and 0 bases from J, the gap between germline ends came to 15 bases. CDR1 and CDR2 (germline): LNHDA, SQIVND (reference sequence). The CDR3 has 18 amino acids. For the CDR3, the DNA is TGTGCCAGTAGTATAGATCCGGCAAGGATCTATAGCAATCAGCCCCAGCATTTT. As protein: CASSIDPARIYSNQPQHF.